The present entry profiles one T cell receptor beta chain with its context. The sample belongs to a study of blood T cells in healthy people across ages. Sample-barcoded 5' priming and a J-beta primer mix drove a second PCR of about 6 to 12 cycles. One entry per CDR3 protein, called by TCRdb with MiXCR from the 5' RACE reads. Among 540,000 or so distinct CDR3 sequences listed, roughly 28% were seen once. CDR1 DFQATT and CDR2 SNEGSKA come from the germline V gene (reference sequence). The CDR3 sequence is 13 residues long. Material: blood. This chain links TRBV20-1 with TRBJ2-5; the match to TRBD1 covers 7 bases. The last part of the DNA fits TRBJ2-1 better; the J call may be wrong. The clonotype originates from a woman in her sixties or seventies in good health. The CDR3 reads CSARNIGQAGQFF. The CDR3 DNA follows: TGCAGTGCTAGAAACATCGGACAGGCGGGGCAGTTCTTC.